A single sample gave rise to the 8 T cell receptor beta chains below, sequenced in a study of molecular identifiers for immune sequencing clone quantification. MiXCR, applied by TCRdb to the PCR reads, yields one record per CDR3 protein. The sample has 65,000 or so distinct CDR3 sequences, about 18% seen once. The specimen sequenced was naive CD8+ T cells from blood, with Jurkat cell RNA spiked in. Noted subset: FACS-sorted CD8+CD4-CCR7+CD45RA+ naive T cells. These receptors all stem from a human donor in good health. Some libraries in this study had Jurkat cell RNA spiked in.

This clonotype was counted at least ten times. The genes are TRBV4-2 and TRBJ2-3; 9 bases map to TRBD2. Germline V CDR1 and CDR2: LGHNA, YNFKEQ. With 4 bases clipped from V and 1 base from J, the junction kept 6 bases outside the gene matches. CDR3 length: 16 amino acids. CDR3 in amino acids: CASSPIAGEGTDTQYF. The CDR3, as DNA: TGTGCCAGCAGCCCAATAGCGGGAGAGGGCACAGATACGCAGTATTTT.

In its sample, this clonotype was seen many times. The chain recombines TRBV28 with TRBJ2-7; 10 bases are a match to TRBD1. Germline CDR1 MDHEN, CDR2 SYDVKM. The CDR3 totals 17 residues. Germline trimming cut 3 bases from V and 6 bases from J; bases unmatched to any gene: 14. DNA for the CDR3: TGTGCCAGCAGTTTTGTCCCCGCCGGGACAGGGGTACGCGAGCAGTACTTC. Protein sequence: CASSFVPAGTGVREQYF.

A note on this clonotype: A much larger clone lies a single base off, so this may be a read error. The V and J genes are TRBV27 and TRBJ1-5, with D unresolved. From germline, CDR1 is MNHEY and CDR2 SMNVEV (reference sequence). The CDR3 has 14 residues. CDR3 DNA: TGTGCCAGCAGTTTAGCGGTTAGCAATCAGCCCCGGCATTTT. Protein product: CASSLAVSNQPRHF.

Sample share makes this clonotype medium-sized (0.01 to 0.1%). The rearrangement links TRBV10-3 to TRBJ2-7, with D uncertain. Looked up from germline, CDR1 is ENHRY and CDR2 is SYGVKD. The CDR3 spans 19 residues. Trimming cost V 3 bases and J 3 bases, with 27 bases left between them. The CDR3 DNA reads as TGTGCCATCAGTGAAGCCCGGCGGAGCGAGGACGGCCAGCTCTACGAGCAGTACTTC. It encodes CAISEARRSEDGQLYEQYF.

This clonotype was observed a handful of times. A read error may account for a junction end that differs from germline. V usage is TRBV19 and J usage is TRBJ2-2, with D perhaps given as TRBD1 or TRBD2 (5 bases each). Germline V gives CDR1 LNHDA, CDR2 SQIVND (reference sequence). The CDR3 sequence is 13 residues long. The DNA for the CDR3 is TGTGCCACCCGGACACAGAACACCGGGGAGCCGTTTTTT. This translates into CATRTQNTGEPFF.

As regards this clonotype: A much larger clone lies one base from this, so it may be a read error. V and J are TRBV7-4 and TRBJ1-4; 8 nucleotides align to TRBD1. Germline values: CDR1 SGHVT, CDR2 SQSDAQ. J gave up 6 bases and V 3 bases, and 6 bases lay outside the gene matches. The CDR3 length is 15 residues. DNA of the CDR3: TGTGCCAGCAGCTTCACAGGGGGGGATGATGAAAAACTGTTTTTT. Residues: CASSFTGGDDEKLFF.

This clonotype was found many times. V is TRBV28 and J is TRBJ2-7, with 10 nucleotides matching TRBD1. Germline values: CDR1 MDHEN, CDR2 SYDVKM. Germline trimming cut 10 bases from V and 7 bases from J; bases unmatched to any gene: 10. This CDR3 comprises 13 residues. CDR3 nucleotides: TGTGCCACCTGGACAGGGGGTTTTGGGGAGCAGTACTTC. Its translation: CATWTGGFGEQYF.

This clonotype has at least ten counts. The rearrangement uses TRBV6-1 and TRBJ1-5; D not certain. The V end lost 7 bases, the J end lost 5 bases, and 12 bases lay between the germline ends. Germline CDR1 reads MNHNS; CDR2 reads SASEGT. CDR3 length equals 13 residues. The CDR3 loop is CASTRRGDQPQHF. DNA for the CDR3: TGTGCCAGCACGCGTCGCGGAGATCAGCCCCAGCATTTT.